Here is one T cell receptor beta chain with its context. This record comes from a study of blood T cell repertoires in COVID-19. In the study overall: The analysed material was cDNA or gDNA that came from T cells, B-cell-depleted T cells, or PBMCs.

Measured with immunoSEQ multiplex PCR; TCRdb has only the in-frame clones, and not every one. The data hold roughly 280,000 clones, with around 90% observed a single time. A case of COVID-19 had been met by exposed participants within 2 weeks before study entry. The CDR3 totals 14 residues. Trimming left V 6 bases short and J 0 bases short, with 8 bases between. Germline V gene sequence: CDR1 MDHEN, CDR2 SYDVKM. The rearrangement uses TRBV28 and TRBJ1-4, with D unclear. Sequencing was done on a sample of PBMCs or T cells enriched from blood (not recorded which). The TCR was taken from a man aged 40-55 years who had been exposed to COVID-19. The CDR3 here is CASRFYATNEKLFF. The CDR3 bases are TGTGCCAGCAGGTTTTATGCAACTAATGAAAAACTGTTTTTT.